Detailed here is one T cell receptor (beta chain). V lost 0 bases and J 9 bases, leaving 18 bases between the germline ends. CDR1 is LNHNV and CDR2 is YYDKDF in the germline V gene (reference sequence). CDR3 length equals 16 residues. Per the original data handling: Scientists estimated how many nucleated cells there were by amplifying reference gene primers. Here immunoSEQ multiplex PCR was the method, and the copy in TCRdb shows in-frame clones only, minus some. V and J calls and clone size are given by that table; D and trimming were obtained from the DNA. The table shows approximately 60,000 clones, with 80% to 90% occurring only once. The source of the sample is a study of blood T cell repertoires in COVID-19. Study background: PBMCs, B-cell-depleted T cells, or T cells were the source of the cDNA or gDNA that made up the material.

This TCR was sampled from a human donor in a cohort sampled during active COVID-19. Sequencing was done on a sample of peripheral blood. V usage is TRBV15 and J usage is TRBJ2-1; weak D call: TRBD1 (5 bases). The CDR3 DNA follows: TGTGCCACCAGCAGAGATCCCCGACAGATGCTACCTGAGCAGTTCTTC. Translated, it gives CATSRDPRQMLPEQFF.